This record concerns one T cell receptor beta chain sequence. This entry belongs to a study of blood T cell repertoires in COVID-19. Per the germline V gene, CDR1 is SGHVS and CDR2 is FQNEAQ. Trimming shortened V by 6 bases and J by 3 bases, and 23 bases separated the two germline ends. The CDR3 has 17 amino acids. Generated by immunoSEQ multiplex PCR, the TCRdb table keeps only in-frame clones and is missing some. This table holds 100,000 to 130,000 clones, 80% to 90% found once. The TCR originated in a human donor in a cohort sampled during active COVID-19. The sample comprised peripheral blood. The rearrangement joins TRBV7-8 to TRBJ2-5, with D possibly matching TRBD1 (7 bases). The CDR3 nucleotides read TGTGCCAGCAGTTCGAGGGCGGATTCAGGGGGGAAAGAGACCCAGTACTTC. This encodes CASSSRADSGGKETQYF.